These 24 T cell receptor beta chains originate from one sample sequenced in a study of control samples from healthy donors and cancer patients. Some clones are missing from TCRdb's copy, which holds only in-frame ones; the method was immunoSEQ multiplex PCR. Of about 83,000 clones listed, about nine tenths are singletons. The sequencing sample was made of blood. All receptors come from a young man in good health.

In DNA form, the CDR3 reads TGTGCCAGCAGCCAAGATCGGGGCGGGAACAATGAGCAGTTCTTC. Protein product: CASSQDRGGNNEQFF. The rearrangement links TRBV14 to TRBJ2-1; TRBD2 might be the D (6 bases). The CDR3 runs 15 residues. In germline, CDR1 is SGHDN, CDR2 FVKESK. The V and J ends lost 0 bases and 5 bases respectively, with 11 bases between them.

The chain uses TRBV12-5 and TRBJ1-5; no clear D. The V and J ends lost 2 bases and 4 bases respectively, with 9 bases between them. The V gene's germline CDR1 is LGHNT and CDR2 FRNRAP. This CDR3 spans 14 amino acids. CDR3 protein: CASGLMGINQPQHF. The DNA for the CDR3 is TGTGCTAGTGGTTTGATGGGGATTAATCAGCCCCAGCATTTT.

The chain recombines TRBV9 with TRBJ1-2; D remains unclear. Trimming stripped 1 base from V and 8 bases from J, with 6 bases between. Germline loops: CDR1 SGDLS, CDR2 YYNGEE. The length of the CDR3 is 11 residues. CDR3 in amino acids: CASSVFKGYTF. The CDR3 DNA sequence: TGTGCCAGCAGCGTATTCAAGGGCTACACCTTC. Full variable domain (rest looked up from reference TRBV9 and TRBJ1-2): DSGVTQTPKHLITATGQRVTLRCSPRSGDLSVYWYQQSLDQGLQFLIQYYNGEERAKGNILERFSAQQFPDLHSELNLSSLELGDSALYFCASSVFKGYTFGSGTRLTVV.

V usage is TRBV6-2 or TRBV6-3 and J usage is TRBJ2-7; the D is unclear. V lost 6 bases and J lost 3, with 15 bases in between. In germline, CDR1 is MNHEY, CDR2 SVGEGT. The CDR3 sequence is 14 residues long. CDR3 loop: CASSPTQLHYEQYF. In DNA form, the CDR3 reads TGTGCCAGCAGCCCGACTCAACTTCACTACGAGCAGTACTTC.

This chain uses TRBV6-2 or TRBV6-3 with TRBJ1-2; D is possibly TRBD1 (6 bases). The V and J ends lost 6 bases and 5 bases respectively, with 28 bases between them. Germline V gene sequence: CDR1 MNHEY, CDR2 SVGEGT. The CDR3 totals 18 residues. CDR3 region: CASSPWTVRGRYLYGYTF. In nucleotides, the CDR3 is TGTGCCAGCAGCCCCTGGACAGTTCGGGGAAGGTATCTGTATGGCTACACCTTC.

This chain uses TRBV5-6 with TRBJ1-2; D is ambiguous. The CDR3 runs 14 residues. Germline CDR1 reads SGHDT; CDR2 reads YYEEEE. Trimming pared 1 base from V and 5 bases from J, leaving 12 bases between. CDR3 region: CASSLLVLGYGYTF. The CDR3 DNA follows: TGTGCCAGCAGCTTGTTAGTACTGGGATATGGCTACACCTTC.

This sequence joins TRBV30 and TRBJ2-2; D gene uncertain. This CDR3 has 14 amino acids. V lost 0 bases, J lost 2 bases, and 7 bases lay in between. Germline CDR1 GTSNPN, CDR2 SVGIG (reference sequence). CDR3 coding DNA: TGTGCCTGGAGTGTGGTCTCCAACACCGGGGAGCTGTTTTTT. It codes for CAWSVVSNTGELFF. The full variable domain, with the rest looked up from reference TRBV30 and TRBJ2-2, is SQTIHQWPATLVQPVGSPLSLECTVEGTSNPNLYWYRQAAGRGLQLLFYSVGIGQISSEVPQNLSASRPQDRQFILSSKKLLLSDSGFYLCAWSVVSNTGELFFGEGSRLTVL.

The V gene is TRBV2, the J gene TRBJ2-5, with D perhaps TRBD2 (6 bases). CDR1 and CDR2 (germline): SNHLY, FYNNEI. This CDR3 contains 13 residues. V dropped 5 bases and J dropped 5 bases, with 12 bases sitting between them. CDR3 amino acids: CASSLEGRETQYF. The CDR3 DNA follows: TGTGCCAGCAGTTTGGAGGGCCGGGAGACCCAGTACTTC.

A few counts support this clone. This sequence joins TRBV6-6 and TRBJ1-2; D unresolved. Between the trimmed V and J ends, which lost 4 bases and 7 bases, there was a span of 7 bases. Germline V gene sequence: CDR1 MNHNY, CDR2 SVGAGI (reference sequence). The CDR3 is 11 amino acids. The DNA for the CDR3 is TGTGCCAGCAGTTCTATTGGTGGCTACACCTTC. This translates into CASSSIGGYTF.

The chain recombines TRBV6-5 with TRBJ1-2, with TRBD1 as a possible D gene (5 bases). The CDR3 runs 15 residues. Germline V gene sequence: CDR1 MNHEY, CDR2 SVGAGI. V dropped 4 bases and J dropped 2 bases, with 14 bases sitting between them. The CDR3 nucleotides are TGTGCCAGCAGTTCCGACAGCTCGAACAACTATGGCTACACCTTC. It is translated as CASSSDSSNNYGYTF.

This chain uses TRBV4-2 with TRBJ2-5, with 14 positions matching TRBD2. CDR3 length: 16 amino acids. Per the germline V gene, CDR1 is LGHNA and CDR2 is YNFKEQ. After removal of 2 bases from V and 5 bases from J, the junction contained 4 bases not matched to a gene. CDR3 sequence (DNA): TGTGCCAGCAGCCAATTGGGGACTAGCGGGGGTGAGACCCAGTACTTC. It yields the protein CASSQLGTSGGETQYF.

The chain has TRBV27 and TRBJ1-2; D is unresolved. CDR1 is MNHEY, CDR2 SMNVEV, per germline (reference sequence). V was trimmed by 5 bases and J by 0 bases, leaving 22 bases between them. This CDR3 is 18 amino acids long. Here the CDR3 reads CASSRSTSGRDANYGYTF. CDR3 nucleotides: TGTGCCAGCAGTCGCTCAACGAGCGGGCGTGACGCTAACTATGGCTACACCTTC.

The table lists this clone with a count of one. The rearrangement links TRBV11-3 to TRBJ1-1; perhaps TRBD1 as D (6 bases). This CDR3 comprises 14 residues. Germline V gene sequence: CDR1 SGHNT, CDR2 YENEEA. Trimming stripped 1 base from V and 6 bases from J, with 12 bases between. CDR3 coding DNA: TGTGCCAGCAGCTTAGGGGGGCGATTATCTGAAGCTTTCTTT. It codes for CASSLGGRLSEAFF.

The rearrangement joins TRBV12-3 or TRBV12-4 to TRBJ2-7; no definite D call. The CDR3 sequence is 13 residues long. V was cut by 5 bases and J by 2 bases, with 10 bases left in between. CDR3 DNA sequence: TGTGCCAGCAGTAGGCTGGAACCCTACGAGCAGTACTTC. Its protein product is CASSRLEPYEQYF.

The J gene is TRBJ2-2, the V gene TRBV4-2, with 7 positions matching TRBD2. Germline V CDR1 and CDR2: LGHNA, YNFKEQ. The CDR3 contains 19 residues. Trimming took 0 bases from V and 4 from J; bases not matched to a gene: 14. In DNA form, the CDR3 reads TGTGCCAGCAGCCAAGATATACTCCGAACGGGGGGATTCACCGGGGAGCTGTTTTTT. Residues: CASSQDILRTGGFTGELFF.

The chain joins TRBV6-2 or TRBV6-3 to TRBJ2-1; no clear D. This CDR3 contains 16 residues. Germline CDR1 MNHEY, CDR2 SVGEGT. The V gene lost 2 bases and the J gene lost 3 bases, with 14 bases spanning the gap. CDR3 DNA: TGTGCCAGCAGTTACGTTGTGTCCACCTTCTACAATGAGCAGTTCTTC. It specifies CASSYVVSTFYNEQFF.

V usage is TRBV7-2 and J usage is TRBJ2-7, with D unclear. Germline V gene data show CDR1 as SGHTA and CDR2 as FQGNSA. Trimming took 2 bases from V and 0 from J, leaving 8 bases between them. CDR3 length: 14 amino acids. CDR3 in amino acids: CASSLPNHSYEQYF. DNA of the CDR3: TGTGCCAGCAGCTTACCGAACCACTCCTACGAGCAGTACTTC.

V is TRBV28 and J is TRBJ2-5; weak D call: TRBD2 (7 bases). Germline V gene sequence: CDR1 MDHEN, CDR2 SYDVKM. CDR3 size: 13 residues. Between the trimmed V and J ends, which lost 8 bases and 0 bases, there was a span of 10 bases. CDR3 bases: TGTGCCAGCGGGGGGGCCGACCAAGAGACCCAGTACTTC. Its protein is CASGGADQETQYF. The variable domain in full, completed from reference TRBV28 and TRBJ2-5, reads DVKVTQSSRYLVKRTGEKVFLECVQDMDHENMFWYRQDPGLGLRLIYFSYDVKMKEKGDIPEGYSVSREKKERFSLILESASTNQTSMYLCASGGADQETQYFGPGTRLLVL.

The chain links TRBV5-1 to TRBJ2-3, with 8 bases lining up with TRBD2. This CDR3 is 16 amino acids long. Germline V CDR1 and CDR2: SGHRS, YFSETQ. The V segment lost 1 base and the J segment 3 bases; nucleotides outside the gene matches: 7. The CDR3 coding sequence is TGCGCCAGCAGCTTGAGTTTACCGGGAGGGACAGATACGCAGTATTTT. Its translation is CASSLSLPGGTDTQYF.

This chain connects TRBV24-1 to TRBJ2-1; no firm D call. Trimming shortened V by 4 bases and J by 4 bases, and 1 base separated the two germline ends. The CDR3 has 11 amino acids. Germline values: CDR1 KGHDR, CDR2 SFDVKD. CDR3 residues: CATSEYNEQFF. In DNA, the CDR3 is TGTGCCACCAGTGAGTACAATGAGCAGTTCTTC.

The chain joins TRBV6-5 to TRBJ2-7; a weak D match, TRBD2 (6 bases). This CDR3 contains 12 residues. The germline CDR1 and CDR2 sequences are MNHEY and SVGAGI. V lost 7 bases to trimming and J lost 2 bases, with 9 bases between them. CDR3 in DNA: TGTGCCAGCACCCGGGAGACCTACGAGCAGTACTTC. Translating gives CASTRETYEQYF.

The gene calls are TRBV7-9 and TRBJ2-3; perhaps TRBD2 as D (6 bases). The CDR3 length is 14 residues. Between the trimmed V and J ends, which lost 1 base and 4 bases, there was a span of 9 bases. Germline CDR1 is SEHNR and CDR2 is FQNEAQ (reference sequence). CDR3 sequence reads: CASSLDGSADTQYF. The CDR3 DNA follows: TGTGCCAGCAGCTTAGACGGGAGCGCAGATACGCAGTATTTT.

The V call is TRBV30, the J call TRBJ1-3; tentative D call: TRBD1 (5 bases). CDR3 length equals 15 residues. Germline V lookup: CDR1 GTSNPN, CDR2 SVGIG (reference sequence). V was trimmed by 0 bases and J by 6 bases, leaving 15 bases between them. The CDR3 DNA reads TGTGCCTGGAGTGTATCTTTCGGGACCTTAAACACCATATATTTT. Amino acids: CAWSVSFGTLNTIYF.

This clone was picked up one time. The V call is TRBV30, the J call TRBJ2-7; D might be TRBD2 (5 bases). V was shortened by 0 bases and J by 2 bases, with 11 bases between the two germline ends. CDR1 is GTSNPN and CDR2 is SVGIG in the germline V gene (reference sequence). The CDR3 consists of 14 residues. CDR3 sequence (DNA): TGTGCCTGGAGTGTTAGCGACTTCGCCTACGAGCAGTACTTC. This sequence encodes CAWSVSDFAYEQYF.